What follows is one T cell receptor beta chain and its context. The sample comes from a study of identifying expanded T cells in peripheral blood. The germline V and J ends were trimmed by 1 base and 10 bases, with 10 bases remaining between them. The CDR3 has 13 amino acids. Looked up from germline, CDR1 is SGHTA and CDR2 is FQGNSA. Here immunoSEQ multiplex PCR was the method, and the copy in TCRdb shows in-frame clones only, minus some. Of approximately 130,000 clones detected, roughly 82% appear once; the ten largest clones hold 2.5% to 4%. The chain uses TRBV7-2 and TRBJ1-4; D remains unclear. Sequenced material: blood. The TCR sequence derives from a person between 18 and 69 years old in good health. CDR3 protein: CASSLVQGSKLFF. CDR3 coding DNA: TGTGCCAGCAGCTTAGTACAAGGGTCAAAACTGTTTTTT. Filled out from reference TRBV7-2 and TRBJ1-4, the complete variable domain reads GAGVSQSPSNKVTEKGKDVELRCDPISGHTALYWYRQSLGQGLEFLIYFQGNSAPDKSGLPSDRFSAERTGGSVSTLTIQRTQQEDSAVYLCASSLVQGSKLFFGSGTQLSVL.